The clone carrying this T cell receptor beta chain was recorded only once. Its antigen is not known. TCRdb's table, derived via immunoSEQ multiplex PCR, lists solely in-frame clones and lacks some. The sample includes around 9,900 clones, roughly 70% of them seen just once. The data were obtained in a study of OX40 agonist ivuxolimab in advanced cancers. Study results and caveats: Relative to CD4+, CD8+ T cells held more expanded clones on average.

The CDR3 is 15 residues long. In germline, CDR1 is SGHRS, CDR2 YFSETQ. Trimming took 8 bases from V and 4 from J; bases not matched to a gene: 11. This receptor was identified in an adult with an advanced solid tumor such as melanoma, head and neck, liver or kidney cancer. The chain uses TRBV5-1 and TRBJ2-7; 11 bases fit TRBD1. The sample was CD4+ or CD8+ T cells sorted from blood, taken in a trial of the OX40 agonist ivuxolimab. CDR3 residues: CARGSVGTGGYEQYF. CDR3 sequence (DNA): TGCGCCAGAGGGTCCGTCGGGACAGGGGGTTACGAGCAGTACTTC.